These 24 T cell receptor beta chains were sequenced from one sample in a study of shared clonotypes between healthy human individuals. The method was immunoSEQ multiplex PCR; TCRdb's version includes in-frame clones alone and lacks a portion of them. The sample carries about 680,000 clones, about two thirds recorded once. Sequencing was performed on memory CD4+ T cells sorted from blood. As for subset: CD45RA-negative fraction. Receptors originate from a woman in her twenties or thirties in good health.

The chain uses TRBV28 and TRBJ2-4; 11 nucleotides line up with TRBD1. V was clipped by 3 bases and J by 7 bases; unmatched bases: 5. CDR3 length equals 15 residues. CDR1 MDHEN and CDR2 SYDVKM come from the germline V gene. The CDR3 DNA follows: TGTGCCAGCAGTTTTTCCGGGACAGGGGGTAACATTCAGTACTTC. It translates to CASSFSGTGGNIQYF. The whole variable domain, filled in from reference TRBV28 and TRBJ2-4, reads DVKVTQSSRYLVKRTGEKVFLECVQDMDHENMFWYRQDPGLGLRLIYFSYDVKMKEKGDIPEGYSVSREKKERFSLILESASTNQTSMYLCASSFSGTGGNIQYFGAGTRLSVL.

J is TRBJ2-5 and V is TRBV5-4; 10 positions agree with TRBD2. Germline V gene sequence: CDR1 SGHNT, CDR2 YYREEE (reference sequence). Trimming took 3 bases from V and 7 from J; bases not matched to a gene: 12. The CDR3 has 16 amino acids. The CDR3 DNA follows: TGTGCCAGCAGCTGGGGTGGGCTAGCGGGAGTGGTGACCCAGTACTTC. It codes for CASSWGGLAGVVTQYF.

The V and J genes are TRBV28 and TRBJ1-5; tentatively, D is TRBD1 (6 bases). CDR3 length: 14 amino acids. Between the trimmed V and J ends, which lost 7 bases and 5 bases, there was a span of 15 bases. Germline V gene data show CDR1 as MDHEN and CDR2 as SYDVKM. The CDR3 loop is CASKMTGSHQPQHF. The CDR3 region has the DNA TGTGCCAGCAAGATGACAGGTTCTCATCAGCCCCAGCATTTT.

The J gene is TRBJ1-2, the V gene TRBV2; D is unresolved. This CDR3 has 13 residues. V lost 0 bases and J lost 5, with 7 bases in between. Germline-derived CDR1 and CDR2 are SNHLY and FYNNEI. The CDR3 loop is CASSEAEVYGYTF. The CDR3 DNA reads TGTGCCAGCAGTGAAGCTGAGGTATATGGCTACACCTTC.

CDR3 sequence: CASSLWSVSLRIDYEQYF. The CDR3 DNA reads as TGCGCCAGCAGCTTGTGGAGCGTAAGTTTGCGGATTGACTACGAGCAGTACTTC. The chain uses TRBV5-1 and TRBJ2-7; D remains ambiguous. The germline CDR1 and CDR2 sequences are SGHRS and YFSETQ. The CDR3 totals 18 residues. V lost 1 base, J lost 3 bases, and 23 bases lay in between. Supplemented by reference TRBV5-1 and TRBJ2-7, the full variable domain reads KAGVTQTPRYLIKTRGQQVTLSCSPISGHRSVSWYQQTPGQGLQFLFEYFSETQRNKGNFPGRFSGRQFSNSRSEMNVSTLELGDSALYLCASSLWSVSLRIDYEQYFGPGTRLTVT.

This clone appeared a few times. This chain joins TRBV11-2 and TRBJ2-7, with D possibly TRBD2 on 6 matching bases. Germline V gene sequence: CDR1 SGHAT, CDR2 FQNNGV. The CDR3 extends over 14 amino acids. V lost 1 base to trimming and J lost 4 bases, with 11 bases between them. CDR3 residues: CASSLVASEYEQYF. CDR3 sequence (DNA): TGTGCCAGCAGCTTAGTAGCTAGCGAGTACGAGCAGTACTTC.

This clone came up many times. The genes are TRBV10-2 and TRBJ1-4, with D possibly TRBD1 on 5 matching bases. This CDR3 spans 15 amino acids. Trimming removed 3 bases from V and 5 bases from J, with 13 bases in between. Germline-derived CDR1 and CDR2 are WSHSY and SAAADI. DNA for the CDR3: TGCGCCAGCAGTGATGTAGGGACGGTGAATGAAAAACTGTTTTTT. Translation: CASSDVGTVNEKLFF.

Points on this clone: This sample also contains other DNA sequences that code for the same CDR3. The rearrangement links TRBV18 to TRBJ2-7, with 8 bases matching TRBD1. This CDR3 spans 15 amino acids. The germline V gene has CDR1 KGHSH and CDR2 LQKENI. Unmatched junction bases numbered 4, after V lost 0 bases and J lost 3 bases. CDR3 DNA sequence: TGTGCCAGCTCACCACCTGACAGGGGTGGCTACGAGCAGTACTTC. Amino acid sequence: CASSPPDRGGYEQYF.

This rearrangement joins TRBV25-1 to TRBJ2-5; 11 positions agree with TRBD2. The germline V gene encodes CDR1 MGHDK and CDR2 SYGVNS. J gave up 3 bases and V 2 bases, and 2 bases lay outside the gene matches. The CDR3 totals 15 residues. CDR3 sequence: CASSEMGLAEETQYF. CDR3 DNA: TGTGCCAGCAGTGAAATGGGACTAGCGGAAGAGACCCAGTACTTC.

This clone was observed many times. This chain connects TRBV27 to TRBJ2-2; possible D gene TRBD2, 6 bases. The CDR3 extends over 14 amino acids. Trimming took 4 bases from V and 4 from J, leaving 10 bases between them. Per the germline V gene, CDR1 is MNHEY and CDR2 is SMNVEV (reference sequence). The chain's CDR3 is CASSSGLGTGELFF. CDR3 DNA: TGTGCCAGCAGTTCGGGACTTGGCACCGGGGAGCTGTTTTTT.

The rearrangement joins TRBV7-6 to TRBJ2-7; 7 nucleotides align to TRBD2. The germline V gene has CDR1 SGHVS and CDR2 FNYEAQ. This CDR3 region has 15 residues. V gave up 2 bases and J gave up 4 bases; unmatched junction bases: 8. The DNA of the CDR3 is TGTGCCAGCAGCTTAAGGCCCGGGACTACTTACGAGCAGTACTTC. This codes for CASSLRPGTTYEQYF.

The CDR3 coding sequence is TGTGCCAGTAGTATAGCTAGCGGGCCCTACGAGCAGTACTTC. Amino acid sequence: CASSIASGPYEQYF. V is TRBV19 and J is TRBJ2-7; 8 bases fit TRBD2. V shed 1 base and J 2 bases; nucleotides not matched to a gene: 1. CDR1 and CDR2 (germline): LNHDA, SQIVND (reference sequence). CDR3 size: 14 residues.

The chain combines TRBV19 with TRBJ1-2; D remains ambiguous. This CDR3 spans 15 amino acids. Germline V gene lookup returns CDR1 LNHDA and CDR2 SQIVND (reference sequence). V was pared by 2 bases and J by 2 bases, with 12 bases between. CDR3 in DNA: TGTGCCAGTAGTATAAGTAGCGCCGCGAACTATGGCTACACCTTC. This sequence encodes CASSISSAANYGYTF. Full variable domain (remainder filled in from reference TRBV19 and TRBJ1-2): DGGITQSPKYLFRKEGQNVTLSCEQNLNHDAMYWYRQDPGQGLRLIYYSQIVNDFQKGDIAEGYSVSREKKESFPLTVTSAQKNPTAFYLCASSISSAANYGYTFGSGTRLTVV.

This clone was detected only once. J is TRBJ2-5 and V is TRBV29-1; the D is unclear. Per the germline V gene, CDR1 is SQVTM and CDR2 is ANQGSEA. The V and J ends lost 6 bases and 5 bases respectively, with 7 bases between them. This CDR3 contains 10 residues. CDR3 sequence reads: CSVAWETQYF. The CDR3 DNA reads as TGCAGCGTGGCATGGGAGACCCAGTACTTC.

This clone was counted many times. Distinct nucleotide sequences in the sample also encode this CDR3. The chain carries TRBV5-1 and TRBJ2-1; 10 bases map to TRBD2. Germline CDR1 reads SGHRS; CDR2 reads YFSETQ. The CDR3 extends over 15 amino acids. With 0 bases clipped from V and 4 bases from J, the junction kept 1 base outside the gene matches. The CDR3 protein is CASSLASGGYNEQFF. In DNA, the CDR3 is TGCGCCAGCAGCTTGGCTAGCGGGGGTTACAATGAGCAGTTCTTC.

The J gene is TRBJ2-5, the V gene TRBV11-2, with 7 bases aligning to TRBD2. Trimming removed 1 base from V and 4 bases from J; junction bases left unmatched: 6. The CDR3 contains 15 residues. Germline V gene lookup returns CDR1 SGHAT and CDR2 FQNNGV. CDR3 sequence: CASSLGVGRAETQYF. DNA for the CDR3: TGTGCCAGCAGCTTAGGAGTAGGGAGGGCAGAGACCCAGTACTTC.

This clone has a handful of counts. The genes are TRBV6-4 and TRBJ1-2; possible D gene TRBD1, 5 bases. The germline CDR1 and CDR2 sequences are MRHNA and SNTAGT. Trimming pared 2 bases from V and 4 bases from J, leaving 11 bases between. The CDR3 is 14 residues long. CDR3 DNA: TGTGCCAGCAGTGACGATAGGGGCGGCTATGGCTACACCTTC. Its translation is CASSDDRGGYGYTF.

With regard to this clone: Other DNA sequences in this specimen translate into the identical CDR3. The rearrangement joins TRBV15 to TRBJ1-2; D uncertain. The CDR3 is made up of 12 amino acids. Trimming pared 0 bases from V and 4 bases from J, leaving 3 bases between. CDR1 is LNHNV and CDR2 is YYDKDF in the germline V gene (reference sequence). The CDR3 here is CATSRDLYGYTF. The CDR3 coding sequence is TGTGCCACCAGCAGAGATCTCTATGGCTACACCTTC.

The V gene is TRBV2, the J gene TRBJ2-2, with 7 bases fitting TRBD2. The CDR3 loop spans 14 amino acids. After removal of 1 base from V and 6 bases from J, the junction contained 2 bases not matched to a gene. CDR1 is SNHLY and CDR2 is FYNNEI in the germline V gene. CDR3 coding DNA: TGTGCCAGCAGTGAAGTTCTAGCGGCCGGGGAGCTGTTTTTT. This sequence encodes CASSEVLAAGELFF.

J is TRBJ2-3 and V is TRBV14, with unresolved D. The CDR3 extends over 10 amino acids. The V gene's germline CDR1 is SGHDN and CDR2 FVKESK. V shed 10 bases and J shed 7 bases, with 9 bases lying between them. Here the CDR3 reads CAKGKNTQYF. The CDR3 bases are TGTGCCAAAGGGAAGAATACGCAGTATTTT.

This chain joins TRBV5-4 and TRBJ1-2, with TRBD1 as a possible D gene (6 bases). The CDR3 is 12 amino acids. CDR1 and CDR2 from the germline V gene are SGHNT and YYREEE (reference sequence). V was pared by 2 bases and J by 7 bases, with 9 bases between. CDR3 amino acids: CASSFQGRGYTF. CDR3 coding DNA: TGTGCCAGCAGCTTCCAGGGGCGTGGCTACACCTTC.

The rearrangement joins TRBV4-1 to TRBJ2-7, with 11 bases lining up with TRBD2. The germline gives CDR1 MGHRA, CDR2 YSYEKL. This CDR3 is 17 amino acids long. The trim removed 2 bases at V and 1 base at J, leaving 7 bases unmatched. This chain's CDR3 is CASSQFSLAGGSYEQYF. The CDR3, as DNA: TGCGCCAGCAGCCAATTTTCGCTAGCGGGAGGTTCCTACGAGCAGTACTTC.

This chain joins TRBV5-1 and TRBJ2-5; TRBD2 aligns across 7 bases. The J call is in doubt because the DNA end fits TRBJ2-7 better. The CDR3 contains 18 residues. CDR1 and CDR2 (germline): SGHRS, YFSETQ. DNA of the CDR3: TGCGCCAGCAGCTTGTGGGGTCCCTCTAGCGGACTTTCCTACGAGCAGTACTTC. As protein: CASSLWGPSSGLSYEQYF.

This chain links TRBV6-1 with TRBJ2-3; unclear D gene. V shed 2 bases and J shed 7 bases, with 10 bases lying between them. The CDR3 runs 13 residues. Germline-derived CDR1 and CDR2 are MNHNS and SASEGT. The CDR3 loop is CASSEQHGNTQYF. CDR3 DNA sequence: TGTGCCAGCAGTGAACAGCACGGAAATACGCAGTATTTT.